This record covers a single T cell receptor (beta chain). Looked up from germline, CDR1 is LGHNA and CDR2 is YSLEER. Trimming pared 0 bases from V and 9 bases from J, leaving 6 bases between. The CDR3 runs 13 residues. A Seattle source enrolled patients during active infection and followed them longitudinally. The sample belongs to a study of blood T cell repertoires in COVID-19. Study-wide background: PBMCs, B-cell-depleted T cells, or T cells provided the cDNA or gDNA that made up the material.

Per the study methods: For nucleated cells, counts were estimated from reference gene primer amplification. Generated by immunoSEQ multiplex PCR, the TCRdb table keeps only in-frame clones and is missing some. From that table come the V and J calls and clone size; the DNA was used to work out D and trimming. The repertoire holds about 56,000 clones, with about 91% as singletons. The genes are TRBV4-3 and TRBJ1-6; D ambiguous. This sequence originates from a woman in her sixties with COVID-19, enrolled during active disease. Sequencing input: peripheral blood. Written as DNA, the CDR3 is TGCGCCAGCAGCCAAGACCCGAGTTCACCCCTCCACTTT. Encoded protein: CASSQDPSSPLHF.